This TCR beta chain was recovered during a study of CD8+ T cells in alopecia areata. Overall study findings and caveats: With patients, TCR sharing proved less clear than in mice, a difference possibly related to HLA.

Indicated treatment: oral pan-JAK inhibitor, 5-10 mg twice daily. Turning to this clone: Antigen unknown.

The V gene lost 6 bases and the J gene lost 5 bases, with 11 bases spanning the gap. The CDR3 covers 13 residues. In germline, CDR1 is MNHEY, CDR2 SVGAGI. Extraction of RNA preceded its reverse transcription into cDNA, which served as the sequencing template. Some clones are missing from TCRdb's copy, which holds only in-frame ones; the method was immunoSEQ multiplex PCR. This table holds 160,000 or so clones, roughly 65% found once. This sequence originates from a human donor with alopecia areata. V gene TRBV6-5 combines with J gene TRBJ1-5, with TRBD1 as a possible D gene (5 bases). The specimen comprised CD4+ T cells sorted from blood, sampled at week 4, from a patient treated with tofacitinib. CDR3 sequence (DNA): TGTGCCAGCAGCCGGGGGGGGGATCAGCCCCAGCATTTT. Protein product: CASSRGGDQPQHF.